This T cell receptor beta chain stems from a study of neurological immune-mediated disorders. Study results and limitations: Patients with HTLV-1-associated myelopathy had the highest level of TCR clonal expansion, whereas patients with multiple sclerosis had the lowest level, falling beneath the level found in healthy controls.

Per germline, CDR1 SSHAT and CDR2 FNYEAQ (reference sequence). V shed 3 bases and J shed 1 base, with 22 bases lying between them. This CDR3 has 19 amino acids. Ten or more counts support this clonotype. As yet, its antigen is unknown. MiXCR, applied by TCRdb to the 5' RACE reads, yields one record per CDR3 protein. The sample carries some 48,000 distinct CDR3 sequences, over 9% recorded once. V and J are TRBV7-7 and TRBJ2-4; the D call may be TRBD1 or TRBD2 (7 bases each). Sequenced: PBMCs. This receptor was taken from a woman in her thirties or forties with HTLV-1-associated myelopathy (HAM/TSP). The CDR3 spells CASSFWPGGRGDAKNIQYF. CDR3 nucleotides: TGTGCCAGCAGCTTCTGGCCAGGGGGACGGGGGGACGCCAAAAACATTCAGTACTTC.